The subject of this entry is one T cell receptor (beta chain). Its binding antigen is unknown. Qualities for individual bases were not recorded, and no much larger clone is one base off. These data belong to a study of blood T cell repertoires in COVID-19 (dated by TCRdb to between 2020 and 2021). A note on the overall study: Collaborator samples came from the United States, Italy and Spain and covered acute and convalescent phases of COVID-19. The material from the prospective study consisted of cDNA or gDNA derived from T cells, B-cell-depleted T cells, or PBMCs. Where HLA class I and class II types were available, the types were taken from metadata supplied by the sample provider, not from assay-based typing. The samples were drawn from two sources: the first 160 participants of the ongoing ImmuneRACE study, and 1,000 to 1,500 subjects contributed by 6 global collaborators. The repertoires were made available in a free public database intended to serve as a resource for research on the immune response to SARS-CoV-2. The dataset comprised deeply sampled blood TCRbeta repertoires from subjects exposed to, actively infected with, or recovered from COVID-19. A de-identified subject ID, COVID-19 status, age in years and sex were almost always included in the sample metadata.

TCRbeta CDR3 regions were amplified from genomic DNA using the immunoSEQ Assay, a bias-controlled multiplex PCR. On the authors' methods: Within the assay, amplification of reference gene primers was used to estimate how many nucleated cells each sample contained. Sequence reads were collapsed and filtered to measure the absolute abundance of every unique TCRbeta CDR3 rearrangement. For each sample, productive Simpson clonality was calculated by taking the square root of Simpson's diversity index across productive rearrangements. Imported from immuneACCESS, the table was reduced by TCRdb to in-frame sequences with V and J called. These copies leave out some clones; in studies compared against another copy, an unresolved V gene accounts for under half, and the cause of the remainder is not known. From that table come the V and J calls and clone size; the DNA was used to work out D and trimming. The sample yields 250,000 to 350,000 clones; 65% to 90% were counted once. Jointly, the top ten make up approximately 14% of the sample.

General conclusions and limits of the study: The quantity of clinical and demographic metadata differed by source and by participant and was supplied without curation.

One collaborating source in Seattle enrolled patients while the patients were actively infected and followed the patients over time throughout the course of disease. Whole blood was collected in K2EDTA tubes by collaborating institutions according to the institutions' own protocols. Collaborator samples were shipped for TCRbeta analysis as frozen whole blood, isolated PBMCs, or DNA extracted from either sample type. Counted from cysteine to phenylalanine, this CDR3 has 15 amino acids. CDR3 DNA is the only sequence kept; it has 45 bases, read in frame from the first base. Looking up the germline V gene (reference sequence) yields CDR1 LNHDA and CDR2 SQIVND. The V end gives up 5 bases and the J end 6 bases, leaving 6 bases in the junction not matched to a gene.

Recombination connected TRBV19 to TRBJ2-3, with 12 middle bases fitting TRBD1. The sample comprised peripheral blood. The receptor was isolated from a woman in her 70s with COVID-19, enrolled during active disease. The nucleotide sequence is given as TGTGCCAGTAGTGATCCGGGACAGGGGGCTGATACGCAGTATTTT. Its protein is CASSDPGQGADTQYF.